This T cell receptor beta chain was observed in a study of blood T cell repertoires in COVID-19. TCRdb's table, derived via immunoSEQ multiplex PCR, lists solely in-frame clones and lacks some. This sample has a few hundred thousand clones; 75% to 85% occur once, and the top ten carry roughly 1.2%. CDR1 and CDR2 from the germline V gene are SGHKS and YYEKEE (reference sequence). CDR3 length: 16 residues. For this clone: The junction departs from the called germline gene at one end, perhaps through a read error.

The clonotype comes from a woman in her twenties or thirties with COVID-19, enrolled during active disease. The rearrangement links TRBV5-5 to TRBJ2-2; 7 positions match TRBD2. What was sequenced was peripheral blood. The CDR3 DNA follows: TGTGCCAGCAGATTGGGGAGCGGGGCGAACACCGGGGAGCTGTTTTTT. It translates to CASRLGSGANTGELFF.